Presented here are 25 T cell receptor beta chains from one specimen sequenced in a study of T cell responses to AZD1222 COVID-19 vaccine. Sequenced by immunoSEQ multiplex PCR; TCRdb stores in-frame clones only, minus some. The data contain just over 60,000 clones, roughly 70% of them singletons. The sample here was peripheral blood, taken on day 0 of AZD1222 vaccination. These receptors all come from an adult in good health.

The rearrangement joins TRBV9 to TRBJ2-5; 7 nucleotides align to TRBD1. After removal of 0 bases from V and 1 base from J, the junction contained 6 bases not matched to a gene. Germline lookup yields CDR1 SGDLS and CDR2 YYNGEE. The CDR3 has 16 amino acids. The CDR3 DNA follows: TGTGCCAGCAGCGTAGGGACAGGATCCTTCCAAGAGACCCAGTACTTC. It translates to CASSVGTGSFQETQYF.

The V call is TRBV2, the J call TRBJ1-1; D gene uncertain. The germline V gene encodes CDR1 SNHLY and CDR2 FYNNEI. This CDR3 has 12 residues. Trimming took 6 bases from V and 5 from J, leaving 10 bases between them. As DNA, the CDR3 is TGTGCCAGCAGCGGACCTGGAACTGAAGCTTTCTTT. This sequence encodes CASSGPGTEAFF.

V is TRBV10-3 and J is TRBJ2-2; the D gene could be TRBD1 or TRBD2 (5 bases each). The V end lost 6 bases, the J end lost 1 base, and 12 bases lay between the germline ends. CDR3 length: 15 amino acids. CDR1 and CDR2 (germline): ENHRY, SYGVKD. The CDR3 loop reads CAIRSGALNTGELFF. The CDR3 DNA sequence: TGTGCCATCAGGTCCGGGGCTTTGAACACCGGGGAGCTGTTTTTT.

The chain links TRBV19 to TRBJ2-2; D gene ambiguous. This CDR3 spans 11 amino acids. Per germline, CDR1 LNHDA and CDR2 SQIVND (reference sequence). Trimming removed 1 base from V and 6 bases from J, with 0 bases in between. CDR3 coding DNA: TGTGCCAGTAGTATAGCCGGGGAGCTGTTTTTT. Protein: CASSIAGELFF.

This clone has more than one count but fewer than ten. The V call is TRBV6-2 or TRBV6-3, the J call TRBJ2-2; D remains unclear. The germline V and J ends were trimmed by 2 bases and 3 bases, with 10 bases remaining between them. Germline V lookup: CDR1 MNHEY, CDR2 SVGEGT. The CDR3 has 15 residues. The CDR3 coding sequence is TGTGCCAGCAGTTACATGCAGTCTTACACCGGGGAGCTGTTTTTT. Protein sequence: CASSYMQSYTGELFF.

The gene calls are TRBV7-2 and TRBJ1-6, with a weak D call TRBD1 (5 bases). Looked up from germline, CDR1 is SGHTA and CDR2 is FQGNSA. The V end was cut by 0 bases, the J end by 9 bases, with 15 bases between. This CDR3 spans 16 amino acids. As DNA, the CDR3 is TGTGCCAGCAGCTTAGCCTTCCGGCAGGGAGGTTCACCCCTCCACTTT. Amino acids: CASSLAFRQGGSPLHF.

This CDR3 is CASSKDYGGAGLNQPQHF. The CDR3 DNA reads TGTGCCAGCAGCAAAGATTACGGTGGGGCAGGGCTAAATCAGCCCCAGCATTTT. The chain couples TRBV21-1 to TRBJ1-5; no DNA check was done on the table's D call, TRBD1. TRBV21-1 is classified as a pseudogene. This CDR3 comprises 18 residues.

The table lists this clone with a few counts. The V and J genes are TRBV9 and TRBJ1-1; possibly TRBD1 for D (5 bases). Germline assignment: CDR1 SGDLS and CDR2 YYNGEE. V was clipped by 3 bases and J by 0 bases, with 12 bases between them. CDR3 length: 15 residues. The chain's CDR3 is CASSAGTSMNTEAFF. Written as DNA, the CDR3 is TGTGCCAGCAGCGCCGGGACGTCCATGAACACTGAAGCTTTCTTT.

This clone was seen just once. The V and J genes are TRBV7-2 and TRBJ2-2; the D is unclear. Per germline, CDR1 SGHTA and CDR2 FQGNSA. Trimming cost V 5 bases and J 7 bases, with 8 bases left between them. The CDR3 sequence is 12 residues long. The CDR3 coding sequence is TGTGCCAGCAGCGAGATTCTCGGGGAGCTGTTTTTT. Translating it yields CASSEILGELFF.

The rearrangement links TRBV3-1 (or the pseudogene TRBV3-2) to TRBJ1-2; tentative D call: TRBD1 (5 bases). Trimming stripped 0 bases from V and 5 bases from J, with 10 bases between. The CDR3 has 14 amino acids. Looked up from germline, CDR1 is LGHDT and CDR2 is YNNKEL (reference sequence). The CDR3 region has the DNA TGTGCCAGCAGCCAAGATGGGGGGGAGTATGGCTACACCTTC. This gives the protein CASSQDGGEYGYTF.

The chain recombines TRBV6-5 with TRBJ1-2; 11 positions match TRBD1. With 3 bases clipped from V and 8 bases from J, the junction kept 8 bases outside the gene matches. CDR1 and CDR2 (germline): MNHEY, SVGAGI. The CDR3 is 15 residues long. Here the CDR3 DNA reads TGTGCCAGCAGTTATCATGGACAGGGGGCGCGGGGCTACACCTTC. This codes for CASSYHGQGARGYTF.

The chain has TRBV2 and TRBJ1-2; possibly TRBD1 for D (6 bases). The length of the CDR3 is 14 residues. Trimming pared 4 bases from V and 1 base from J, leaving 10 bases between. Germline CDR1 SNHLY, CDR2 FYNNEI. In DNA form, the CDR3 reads TGTGCCAGCAGTGGGACAGTTGGTAACTATGGCTACACCTTC. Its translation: CASSGTVGNYGYTF.

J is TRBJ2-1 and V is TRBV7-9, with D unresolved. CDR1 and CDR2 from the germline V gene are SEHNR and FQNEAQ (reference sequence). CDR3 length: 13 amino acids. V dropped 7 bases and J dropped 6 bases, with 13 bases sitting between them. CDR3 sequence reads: CASTEWTGNEQFF. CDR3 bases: TGTGCCAGCACCGAATGGACGGGCAATGAGCAGTTCTTC.

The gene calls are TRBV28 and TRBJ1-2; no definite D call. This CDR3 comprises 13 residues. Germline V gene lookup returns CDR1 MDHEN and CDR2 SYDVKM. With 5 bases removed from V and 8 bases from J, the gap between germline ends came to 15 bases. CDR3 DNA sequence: TGTGCCAGCAGTCTCGAGGACGCCCGGGGCTACACCTTC. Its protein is CASSLEDARGYTF.

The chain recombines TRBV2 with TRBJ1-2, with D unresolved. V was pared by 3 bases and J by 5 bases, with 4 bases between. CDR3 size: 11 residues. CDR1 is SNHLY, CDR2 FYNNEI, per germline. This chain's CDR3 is CASSDEYGYTF. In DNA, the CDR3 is TGTGCCAGCAGTGACGAGTATGGCTACACCTTC. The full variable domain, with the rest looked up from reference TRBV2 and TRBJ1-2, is EPEVTQTPSHQVTQMGQEVILRCVPISNHLYFYWYRQILGQKVEFLVSFYNNEISEKSEIFDDQFSVERPDGSNFTLKIRSTKLEDSAMYFCASSDEYGYTFGSGTRLTVV.

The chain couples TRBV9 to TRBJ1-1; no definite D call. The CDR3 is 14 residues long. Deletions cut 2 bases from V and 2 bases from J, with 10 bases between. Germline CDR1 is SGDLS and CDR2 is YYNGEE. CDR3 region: CASSVGADNTEAFF. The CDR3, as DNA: TGTGCCAGCAGCGTTGGTGCGGATAACACTGAAGCTTTCTTT. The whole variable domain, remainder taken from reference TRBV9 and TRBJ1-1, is DSGVTQTPKHLITATGQRVTLRCSPRSGDLSVYWYQQSLDQGLQFLIQYYNGEERAKGNILERFSAQQFPDLHSELNLSSLELGDSALYFCASSVGADNTEAFFGQGTRLTVV.

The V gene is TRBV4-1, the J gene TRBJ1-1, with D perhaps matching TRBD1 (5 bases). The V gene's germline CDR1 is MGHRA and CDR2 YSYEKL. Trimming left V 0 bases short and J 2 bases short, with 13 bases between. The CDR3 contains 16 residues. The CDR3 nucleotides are TGCGCCAGCAGCCAAGACTGGGGCGCGGGAAACACTGAAGCTTTCTTT. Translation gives CASSQDWGAGNTEAFF.

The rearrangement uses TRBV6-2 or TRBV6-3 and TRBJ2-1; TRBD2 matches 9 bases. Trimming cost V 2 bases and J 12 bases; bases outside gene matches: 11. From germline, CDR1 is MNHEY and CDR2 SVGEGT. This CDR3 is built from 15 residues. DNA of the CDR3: TGTGCCAGCAGTTACGGGCCTAGCGGGGATATCCCGCAGTTCTTC. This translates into CASSYGPSGDIPQFF.

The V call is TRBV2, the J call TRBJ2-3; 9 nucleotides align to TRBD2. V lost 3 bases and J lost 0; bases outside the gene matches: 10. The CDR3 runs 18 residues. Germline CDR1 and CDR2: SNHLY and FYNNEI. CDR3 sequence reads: CASSDPGLAIYSTDTQYF. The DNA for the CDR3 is TGTGCCAGCAGTGACCCCGGACTAGCGATTTATAGCACAGATACGCAGTATTTT.

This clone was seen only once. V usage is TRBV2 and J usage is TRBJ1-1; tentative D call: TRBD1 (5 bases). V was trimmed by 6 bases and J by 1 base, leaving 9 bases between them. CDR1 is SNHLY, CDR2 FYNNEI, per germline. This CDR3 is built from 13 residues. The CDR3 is CASRRDENTEAFF. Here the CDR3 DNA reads TGTGCCAGCAGACGGGACGAGAACACTGAAGCTTTCTTT.

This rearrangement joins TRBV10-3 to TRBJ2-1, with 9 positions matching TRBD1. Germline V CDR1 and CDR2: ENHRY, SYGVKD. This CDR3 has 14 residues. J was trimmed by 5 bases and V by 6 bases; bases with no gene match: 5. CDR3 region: CAIRGDREDNEQFF. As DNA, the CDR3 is TGTGCCATCAGGGGGGACAGGGAGGACAATGAGCAGTTCTTC.

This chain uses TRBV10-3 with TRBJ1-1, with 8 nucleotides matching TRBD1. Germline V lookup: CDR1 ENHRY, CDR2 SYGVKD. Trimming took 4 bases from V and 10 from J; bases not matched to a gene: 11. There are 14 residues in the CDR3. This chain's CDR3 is CAISGSDRGRGAFF. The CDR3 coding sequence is TGTGCCATCAGTGGATCCGACAGGGGTAGGGGAGCTTTCTTT.

This chain's CDR3 is CASSLDSGRQYF. Here the CDR3 DNA reads TGTGCCAGCAGCTTAGATTCAGGCCGTCAGTACTTC. This sequence joins TRBV11-1 and TRBJ2-7, with D uncertain. The V gene lost 1 base and the J gene lost 10 bases, with 11 bases spanning the gap. CDR1 and CDR2 from the germline V gene are SGHAT and FQDESV (reference sequence). The CDR3 is 12 amino acids. The whole variable domain, filled in from reference TRBV11-1 and TRBJ2-7, reads EAEVAQSPRYKITEKSQAVAFWCDPISGHATLYWYRQILGQGPELLVQFQDESVVDDSQLPKDRFSAERLKGVDSTLKIQPAELGDSAMYLCASSLDSGRQYFGPGTRLTVT.

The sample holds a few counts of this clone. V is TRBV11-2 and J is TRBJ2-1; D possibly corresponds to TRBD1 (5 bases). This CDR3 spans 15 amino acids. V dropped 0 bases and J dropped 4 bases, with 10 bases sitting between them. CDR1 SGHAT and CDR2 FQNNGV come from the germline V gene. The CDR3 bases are TGTGCCAGCAGCTTAGATCAGGGTATGTACAATGAGCAGTTCTTC. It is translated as CASSLDQGMYNEQFF.

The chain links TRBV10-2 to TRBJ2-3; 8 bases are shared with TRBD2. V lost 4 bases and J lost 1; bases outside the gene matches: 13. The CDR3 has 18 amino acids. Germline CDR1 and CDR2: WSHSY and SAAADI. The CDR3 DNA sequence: TGCGCCAGCAGTGTCATTAGCGGGACACCAGGGGGCACAGATACGCAGTATTTT. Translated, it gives CASSVISGTPGGTDTQYF.